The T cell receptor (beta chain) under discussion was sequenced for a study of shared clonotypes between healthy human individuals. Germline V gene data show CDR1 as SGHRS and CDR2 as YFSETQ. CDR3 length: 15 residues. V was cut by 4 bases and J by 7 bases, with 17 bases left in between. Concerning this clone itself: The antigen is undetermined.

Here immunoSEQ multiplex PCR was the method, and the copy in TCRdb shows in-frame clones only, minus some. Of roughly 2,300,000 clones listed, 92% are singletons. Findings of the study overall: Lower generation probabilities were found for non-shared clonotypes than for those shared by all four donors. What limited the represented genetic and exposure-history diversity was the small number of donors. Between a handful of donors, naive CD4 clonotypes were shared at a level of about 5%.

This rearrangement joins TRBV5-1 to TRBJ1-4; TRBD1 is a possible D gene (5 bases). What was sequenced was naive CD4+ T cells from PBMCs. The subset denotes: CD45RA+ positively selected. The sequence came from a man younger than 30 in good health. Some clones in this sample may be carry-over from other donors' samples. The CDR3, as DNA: TGCGCCAGCAGCCTCGAATCCTCCAGGGCTGAAAAACTGTTTTTT. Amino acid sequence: CASSLESSRAEKLFF.